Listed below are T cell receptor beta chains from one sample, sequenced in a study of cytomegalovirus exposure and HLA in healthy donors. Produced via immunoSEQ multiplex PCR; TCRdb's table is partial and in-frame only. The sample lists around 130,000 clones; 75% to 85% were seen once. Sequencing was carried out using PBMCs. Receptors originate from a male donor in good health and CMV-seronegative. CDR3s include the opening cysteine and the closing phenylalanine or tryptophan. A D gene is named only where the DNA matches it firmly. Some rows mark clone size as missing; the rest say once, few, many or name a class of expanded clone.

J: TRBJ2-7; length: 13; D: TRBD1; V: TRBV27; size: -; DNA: TGTGCCAGCACCTTCGGACAGGGCTACGAGCAGTACTTC; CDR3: CASTFGQGYEQYF
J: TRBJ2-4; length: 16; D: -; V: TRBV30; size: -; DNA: TGTGCCTGGAGTGTAGGTAGCCAGGGGGCCAAAAACATTCAGTACTTC; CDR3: CAWSVGSQGAKNIQYF
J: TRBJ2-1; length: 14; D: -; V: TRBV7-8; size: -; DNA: TGTGCCAGCAGCTCCGGGGACTTTCAAAATGAGCAGTTCTTC; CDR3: CASSSGDFQNEQFF
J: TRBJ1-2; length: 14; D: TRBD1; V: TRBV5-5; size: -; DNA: TGTGCCAGCAGACTCGACAGGGGCGACTATGGCTACACCTTC; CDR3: CASRLDRGDYGYTF
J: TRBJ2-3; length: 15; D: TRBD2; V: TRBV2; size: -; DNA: TGTGCCAGCAGTGGCACAGCGGGAGGGCGAGATACGCAGTATTTT; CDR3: CASSGTAGGRDTQYF
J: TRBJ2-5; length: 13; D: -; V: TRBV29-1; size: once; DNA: TGCAGCGTGGAAAGGGGGAGAGGGGAGACCCAGTACTTC; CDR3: CSVERGRGETQYF
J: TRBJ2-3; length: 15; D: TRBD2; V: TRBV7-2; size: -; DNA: TGTGCCAGCAGCTCTAGCGGGGGCCGCACAGATACGCAGTATTTT; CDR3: CASSSSGGRTDTQYF
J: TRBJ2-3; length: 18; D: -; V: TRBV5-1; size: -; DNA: TGCGCCAGCAGCTCCTATGGGGCAGGGGGGCAATTCACAGATACGCAGTATTTT; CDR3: CASSSYGAGGQFTDTQYF
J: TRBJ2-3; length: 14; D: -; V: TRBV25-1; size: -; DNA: TGTGCCAGTGAGAAAAGCGGGAGCACAGATACGCAGTATTTT; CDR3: CASEKSGSTDTQYF
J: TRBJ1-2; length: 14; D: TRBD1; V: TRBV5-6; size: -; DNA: TGTGCCAGCAGCTTGGGGGGACAGATCAATGGCTACACCTTC; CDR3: CASSLGGQINGYTF
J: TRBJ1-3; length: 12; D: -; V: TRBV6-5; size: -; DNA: TGTGCCAGCGGGACTAGGGGAAACACCATATATTTT; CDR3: CASGTRGNTIYF
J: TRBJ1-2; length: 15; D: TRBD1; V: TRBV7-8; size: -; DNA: TGTGCCAGCAGCTTGGGACAGGGGATCAGGAATGGCTACACCTTC; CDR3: CASSLGQGIRNGYTF
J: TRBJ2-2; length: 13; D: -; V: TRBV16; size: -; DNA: TGTGCCAGCAGCCAATGGGGCAACGGGGAGCTGTTTTTT; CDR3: CASSQWGNGELFF
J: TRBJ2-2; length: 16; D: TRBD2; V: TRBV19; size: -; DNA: TGTGCCAGTAGTATTTATGCGGGGGGTAACACCGGGGAGCTGTTTTTT; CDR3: CASSIYAGGNTGELFF
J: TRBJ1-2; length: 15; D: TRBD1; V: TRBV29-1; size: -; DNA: TGCAGCGTCCGAGTGTATATGACAGGGGGCGATTCAGAAGCCTTC; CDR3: CSVRVYMTGGDSEAF
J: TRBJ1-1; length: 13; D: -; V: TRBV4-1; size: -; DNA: TGCGCCAGCCTCCCTGGAGAGCACACTGAAGCTTTCTTT; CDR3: CASLPGEHTEAFF
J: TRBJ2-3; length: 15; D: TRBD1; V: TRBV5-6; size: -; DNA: TGTGCCAGCAGCTTTGGGACAGGGGGTTCCACTAGGCAGTATTTT; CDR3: CASSFGTGGSTRQYF
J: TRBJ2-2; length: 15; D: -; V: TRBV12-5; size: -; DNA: TGTGCTAGTGGTCCGGGAGTGCGGAACACCGGGGAGCTGTTTTTT; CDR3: CASGPGVRNTGELFF
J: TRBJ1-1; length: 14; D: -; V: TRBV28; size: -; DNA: TGTGCCAGCAGTTTAATACCTATGAACACTGAAGCTTTCTTT; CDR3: CASSLIPMNTEAFF
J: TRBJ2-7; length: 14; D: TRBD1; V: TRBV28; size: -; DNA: TGTGCCAGCAGTCACCGGGACAGGGCGGGTGAGCAGTACTTC; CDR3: CASSHRDRAGEQYF
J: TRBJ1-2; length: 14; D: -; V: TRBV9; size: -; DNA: TGTGCCAGCAGCGTAGAATTGGCGGGGGATGGCTACACCTTC; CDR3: CASSVELAGDGYTF
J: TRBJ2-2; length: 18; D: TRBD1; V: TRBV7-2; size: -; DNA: TGTGCCAGCAGCCTACGAACAGGGGGCAGATCCCTCACCGGGGAGCTGTTTTTT; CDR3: CASSLRTGGRSLTGELFF
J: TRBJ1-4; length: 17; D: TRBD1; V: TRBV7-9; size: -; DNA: TGTGCCAGCAGCCAACGACAGGGGGGCACTTCAAATGAAAAACTGTTTTTT; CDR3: CASSQRQGGTSNEKLFF
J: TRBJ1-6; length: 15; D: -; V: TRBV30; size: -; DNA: TGTGCCTGGAGTGCCGCCGGGACTTATAATTCACCCCTCCACTTT; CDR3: CAWSAAGTYNSPLHF
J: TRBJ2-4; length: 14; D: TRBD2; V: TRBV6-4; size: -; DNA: TGTGCCAGCAGTGTAGCGGGAGCGGGAAACATTCAGTACTTC; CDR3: CASSVAGAGNIQYF
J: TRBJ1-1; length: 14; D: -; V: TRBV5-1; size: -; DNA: TGCGCCAGCAGTTCGGCGGTGGCCCACACTGAAGCTTTCTTT; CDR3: CASSSAVAHTEAFF
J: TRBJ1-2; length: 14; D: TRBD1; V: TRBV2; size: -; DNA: TGTGCCAGCAGAGCTACTCAGGGGGACGCTGGCTACACCTTC; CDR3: CASRATQGDAGYTF
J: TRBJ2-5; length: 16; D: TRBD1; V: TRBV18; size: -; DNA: TGTGCCAGCTCCGGACGGGGACAGGGGGAAGGAGAGACCCAGTACTTC; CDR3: CASSGRGQGEGETQYF
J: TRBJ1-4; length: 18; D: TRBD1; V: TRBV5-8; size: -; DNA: TGTGCCAGCAGTTTGCGTCCCCCCACCGGGACAGTCAATGAAAAACTGTTTTTT; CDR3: CASSLRPPTGTVNEKLFF
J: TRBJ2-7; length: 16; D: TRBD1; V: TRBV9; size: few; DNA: TGTGCCAGCAGCGTCTCGGGACAGGGGCTTCCCTACGAGCAGTACTTC; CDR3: CASSVSGQGLPYEQYF
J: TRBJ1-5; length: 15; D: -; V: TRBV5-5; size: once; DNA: TGTGCCAGCAGCGGCACTTCAGGGGTGAATCAGCCCCAGCATTTT; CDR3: CASSGTSGVNQPQHF
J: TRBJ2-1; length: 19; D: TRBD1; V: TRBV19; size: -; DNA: TGTGCCAGTAGTATGTACCACAGGGGCGGATTGAGCTCCTACAATGAGCAGTTCTTC; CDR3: CASSMYHRGGLSSYNEQFF
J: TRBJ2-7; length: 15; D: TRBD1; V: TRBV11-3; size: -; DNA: TGTGCCAGCAGCCCCGCGGGACAGGGAACCTACGAGCAGTACTTC; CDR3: CASSPAGQGTYEQYF
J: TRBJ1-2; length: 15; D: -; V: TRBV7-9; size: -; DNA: TGTGCCAGCAGTCATCCGGGACAAAACGACTATGGCTACACCTTC; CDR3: CASSHPGQNDYGYTF
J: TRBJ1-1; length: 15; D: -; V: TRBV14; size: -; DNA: TGTGCCAGCAGCCCATCTCAGGTGTGGGCGACTGAAGCTTTCTTT; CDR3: CASSPSQVWATEAFF
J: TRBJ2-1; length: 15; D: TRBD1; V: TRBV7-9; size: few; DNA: TGTTCCAGCAGCTTAAGAGACAGGGCATACAATGAGCAGTTCTTC; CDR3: CSSSLRDRAYNEQFF